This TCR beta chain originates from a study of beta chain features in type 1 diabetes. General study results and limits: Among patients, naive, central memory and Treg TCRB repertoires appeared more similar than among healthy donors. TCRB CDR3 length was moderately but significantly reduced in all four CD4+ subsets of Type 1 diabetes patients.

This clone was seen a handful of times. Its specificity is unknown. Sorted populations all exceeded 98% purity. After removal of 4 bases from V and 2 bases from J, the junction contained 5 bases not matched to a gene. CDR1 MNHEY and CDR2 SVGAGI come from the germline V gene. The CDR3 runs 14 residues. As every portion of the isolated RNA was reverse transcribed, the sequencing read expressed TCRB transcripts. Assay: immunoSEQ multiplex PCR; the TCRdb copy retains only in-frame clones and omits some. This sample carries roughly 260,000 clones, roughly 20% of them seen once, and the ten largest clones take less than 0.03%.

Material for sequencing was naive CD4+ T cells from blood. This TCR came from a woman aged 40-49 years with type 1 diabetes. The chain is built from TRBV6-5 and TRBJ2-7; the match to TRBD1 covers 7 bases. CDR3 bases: TGTGCCAGCAGTTCCCCAGGGGGTCCCTACGAGCAGTACTTC. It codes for CASSSPGGPYEQYF.